This TCR beta chain comes out of a study of beta chain features in type 1 diabetes. About the study: Examination of sorted cells across all samples involved around 100,000,000 cells. Study-level findings and limits: More deletions and fewer insertions at VDJ junctions were seen in type 1 diabetes patients. A closer apparent resemblance between naive, central memory and Treg TCRB repertoires was seen in patients than in healthy donors. The study found moderately but significantly shorter TCRB CDR3s in all four CD4+ subsets of Type 1 diabetes patients.

The isolated RNA, all of it, was reverse transcribed, so expressed TCRB transcripts were what got sequenced. The assay was immunoSEQ multiplex PCR, and TCRdb's table has in-frame clones only and misses some. Among under 400,000 clones, around an eighth were seen once, and the ten largest hold around 0.01%. The CDR3 runs 13 residues. Germline CDR1 is MNHEY and CDR2 is SMNVEV (reference sequence). Trimming pared 8 bases from V and 3 bases from J, leaving 14 bases between. CD45RO/CCR7/CD25/CD127/CD95/CD27 staining was used to isolate CD4+ naive, central memory, regulatory and stem cell-like memory cells by sorting. Comment on this clone: What it recognizes is unknown.

The chain is built from TRBV27 and TRBJ2-7, with D perhaps TRBD1 (6 bases). The receptor comes from a woman in her late teens or twenties with type 1 diabetes. The specimen was naive CD4+ T cells from blood. Here the CDR3 DNA reads TGTGCCAGCCACCGCTCAGGGGACTACGAGCAGTACTTC. The encoded protein is CASHRSGDYEQYF.